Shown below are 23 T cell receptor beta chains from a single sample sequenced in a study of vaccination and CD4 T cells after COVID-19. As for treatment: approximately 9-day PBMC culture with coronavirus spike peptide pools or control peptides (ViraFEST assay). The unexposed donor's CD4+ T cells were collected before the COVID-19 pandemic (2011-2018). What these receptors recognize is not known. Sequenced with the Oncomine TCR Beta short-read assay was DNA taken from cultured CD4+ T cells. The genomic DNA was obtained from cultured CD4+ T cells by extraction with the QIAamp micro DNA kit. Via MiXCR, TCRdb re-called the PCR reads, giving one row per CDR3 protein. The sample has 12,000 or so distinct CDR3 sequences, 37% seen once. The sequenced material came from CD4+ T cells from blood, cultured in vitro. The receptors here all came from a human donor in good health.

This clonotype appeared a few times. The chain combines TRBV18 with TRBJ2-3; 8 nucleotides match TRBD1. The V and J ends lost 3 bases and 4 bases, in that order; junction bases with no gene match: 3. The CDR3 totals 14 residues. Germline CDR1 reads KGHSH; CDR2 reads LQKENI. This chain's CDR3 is CASSPVQGADTQYF. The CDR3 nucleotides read TGTGCCAGCTCACCGGTACAGGGGGCAGATACGCAGTATTTT.

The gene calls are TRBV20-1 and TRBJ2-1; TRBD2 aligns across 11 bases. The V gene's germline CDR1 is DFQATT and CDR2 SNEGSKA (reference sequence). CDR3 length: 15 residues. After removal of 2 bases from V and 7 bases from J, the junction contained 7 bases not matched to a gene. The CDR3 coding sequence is TGCAGTGCTAGATTAGCGGGAGGGCCTGGGAATGAGCAGTTCTTC. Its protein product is CSARLAGGPGNEQFF.

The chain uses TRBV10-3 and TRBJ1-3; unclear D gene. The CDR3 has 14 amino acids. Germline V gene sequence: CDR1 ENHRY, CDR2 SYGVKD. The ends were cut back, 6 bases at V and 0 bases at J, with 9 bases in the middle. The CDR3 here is CAIRTVSSGNTIYF. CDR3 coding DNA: TGTGCCATCAGAACCGTGAGCTCTGGAAACACCATATATTTT.

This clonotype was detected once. The CDR3, as DNA: TGTGCCAGCAGTGAATGGCCCCCGATTGGGGGGAAGAAAGAGACCCAGTACTTC. It encodes CASSEWPPIGGKKETQYF. The V and J genes are TRBV25-1 and TRBJ2-5; tentative D call: TRBD2 (6 bases). The CDR3 has 18 residues. Trimming left V 1 base short and J 3 bases short, with 21 bases between. Germline-derived CDR1 and CDR2 are MGHDK and SYGVNS.

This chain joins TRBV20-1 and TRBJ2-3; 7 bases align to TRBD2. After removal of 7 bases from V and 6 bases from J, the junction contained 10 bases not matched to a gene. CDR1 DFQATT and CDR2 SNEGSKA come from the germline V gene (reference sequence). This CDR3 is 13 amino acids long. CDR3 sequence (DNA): TGCAGTGGTAGGAGCGGGGCACATGATACGCAGTATTTT. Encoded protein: CSGRSGAHDTQYF.

This chain's CDR3 is CASSPRTGLNTGELFF. The CDR3 DNA reads as TGTGCCAGCAGCCCTAGGACAGGCCTGAACACCGGGGAGCTGTTTTTT. The chain has TRBV7-9 and TRBJ2-2; 7 bases align to TRBD1. This CDR3 is 16 amino acids long. CDR1 and CDR2 from the germline V gene are SEHNR and FQNEAQ (reference sequence). V was clipped by 5 bases and J by 1 base; unmatched bases: 7.

Here the CDR3 reads CASSFPGTAREAFF. DNA of the CDR3: TGTGCCAGCAGTTTTCCCGGGACAGCGAGAGAAGCTTTCTTT. The rearrangement uses TRBV6-5 and TRBJ1-1, with 7 bases identical to TRBD1. The V gene's germline CDR1 is MNHEY and CDR2 SVGAGI. The CDR3 contains 14 residues. V shed 4 bases and J 8 bases; nucleotides not matched to a gene: 10.

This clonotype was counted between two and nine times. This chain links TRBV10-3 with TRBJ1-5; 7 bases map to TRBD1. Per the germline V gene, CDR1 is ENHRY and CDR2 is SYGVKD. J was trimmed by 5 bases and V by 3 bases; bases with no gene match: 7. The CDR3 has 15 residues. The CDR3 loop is CAISDRLQGDQPQHF. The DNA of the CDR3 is TGTGCCATCAGTGATCGGCTCCAGGGGGATCAGCCCCAGCATTTT.

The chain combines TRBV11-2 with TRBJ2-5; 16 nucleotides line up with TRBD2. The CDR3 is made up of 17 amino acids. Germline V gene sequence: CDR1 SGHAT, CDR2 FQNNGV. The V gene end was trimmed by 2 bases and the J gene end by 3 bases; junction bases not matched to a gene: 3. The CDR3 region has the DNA TGTGCCAGCAGCTTATTGGGACTAGCGGGAGGGGAAGAGACCCAGTACTTC. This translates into CASSLLGLAGGEETQYF.

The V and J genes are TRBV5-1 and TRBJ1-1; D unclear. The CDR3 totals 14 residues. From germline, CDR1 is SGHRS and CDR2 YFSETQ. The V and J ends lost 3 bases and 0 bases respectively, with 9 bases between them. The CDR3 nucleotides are TGCGCCAGCAGCTCGGACGGTATGAACACTGAAGCTTTCTTT. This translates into CASSSDGMNTEAFF.

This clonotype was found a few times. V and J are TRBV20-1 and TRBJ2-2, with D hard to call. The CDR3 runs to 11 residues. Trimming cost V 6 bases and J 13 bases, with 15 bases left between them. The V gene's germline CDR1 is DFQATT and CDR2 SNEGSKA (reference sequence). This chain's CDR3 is CSAALVGRLFF. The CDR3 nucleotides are TGCAGTGCCGCCTTGGTAGGGCGGCTGTTTTTT.

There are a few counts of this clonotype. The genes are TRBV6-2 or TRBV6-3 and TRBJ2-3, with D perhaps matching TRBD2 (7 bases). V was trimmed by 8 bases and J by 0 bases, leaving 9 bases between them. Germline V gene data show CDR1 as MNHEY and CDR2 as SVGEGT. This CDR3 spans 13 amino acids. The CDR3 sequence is CASEGGSTDTQYF. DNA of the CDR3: TGTGCCAGCGAGGGGGGGAGCACAGATACGCAGTATTTT.

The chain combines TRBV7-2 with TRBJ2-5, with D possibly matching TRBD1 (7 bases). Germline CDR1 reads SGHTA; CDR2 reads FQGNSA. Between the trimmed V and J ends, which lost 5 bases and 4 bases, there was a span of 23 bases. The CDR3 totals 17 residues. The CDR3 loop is CASSSHRGRGEGETQYF. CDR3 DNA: TGTGCCAGCAGCAGCCACAGGGGACGCGGGGAAGGAGAGACCCAGTACTTC. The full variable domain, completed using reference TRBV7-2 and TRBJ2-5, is GAGVSQSPSNKVTEKGKDVELRCDPISGHTALYWYRQSLGQGLEFLIYFQGNSAPDKSGLPSDRFSAERTGGSVSTLTIQRTQQEDSAVYLCASSSHRGRGEGETQYFGPGTRLLVL.

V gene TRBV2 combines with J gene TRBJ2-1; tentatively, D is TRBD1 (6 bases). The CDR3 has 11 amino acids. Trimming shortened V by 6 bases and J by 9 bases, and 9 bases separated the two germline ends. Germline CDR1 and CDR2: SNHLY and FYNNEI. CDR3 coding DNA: TGTGCCAGCAGACAGGGTCCTGAGCAGTTCTTC. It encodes CASRQGPEQFF. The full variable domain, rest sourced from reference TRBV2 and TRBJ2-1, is EPEVTQTPSHQVTQMGQEVILRCVPISNHLYFYWYRQILGQKVEFLVSFYNNEISEKSEIFDDQFSVERPDGSNFTLKIRSTKLEDSAMYFCASRQGPEQFFGPGTRLTVL.

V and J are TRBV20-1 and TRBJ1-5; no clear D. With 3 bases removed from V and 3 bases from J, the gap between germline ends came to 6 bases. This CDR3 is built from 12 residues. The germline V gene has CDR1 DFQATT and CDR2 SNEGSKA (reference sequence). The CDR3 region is CSARANNQPQHF. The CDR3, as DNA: TGCAGTGCTAGGGCCAACAATCAGCCCCAGCATTTT.

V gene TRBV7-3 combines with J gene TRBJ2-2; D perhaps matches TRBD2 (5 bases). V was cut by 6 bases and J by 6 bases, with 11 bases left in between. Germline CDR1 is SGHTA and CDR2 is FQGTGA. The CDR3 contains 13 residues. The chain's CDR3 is CASSLTRSGELFF. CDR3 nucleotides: TGTGCCAGCAGTCTAACTAGGTCCGGGGAGCTGTTTTTT.

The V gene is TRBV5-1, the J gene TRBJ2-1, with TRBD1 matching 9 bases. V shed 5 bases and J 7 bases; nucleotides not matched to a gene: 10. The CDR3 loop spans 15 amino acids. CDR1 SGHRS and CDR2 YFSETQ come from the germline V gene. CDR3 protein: CASRQGASGSNEQFF. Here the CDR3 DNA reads TGCGCCAGCAGACAGGGGGCTTCGGGGTCGAATGAGCAGTTCTTC.

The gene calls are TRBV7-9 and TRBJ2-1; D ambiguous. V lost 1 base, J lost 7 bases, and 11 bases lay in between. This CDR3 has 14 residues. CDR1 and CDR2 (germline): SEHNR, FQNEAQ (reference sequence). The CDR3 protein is CASSLVARPNEQFF. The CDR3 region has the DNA TGTGCCAGCAGCTTAGTGGCACGGCCTAATGAGCAGTTCTTC.

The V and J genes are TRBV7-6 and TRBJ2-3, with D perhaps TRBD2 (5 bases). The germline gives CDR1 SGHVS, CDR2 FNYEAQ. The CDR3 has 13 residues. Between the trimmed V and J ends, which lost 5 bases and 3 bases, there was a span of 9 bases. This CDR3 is CASSGGETDTQYF. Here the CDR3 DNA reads TGTGCCAGCAGCGGTGGGGAGACAGATACGCAGTATTTT.

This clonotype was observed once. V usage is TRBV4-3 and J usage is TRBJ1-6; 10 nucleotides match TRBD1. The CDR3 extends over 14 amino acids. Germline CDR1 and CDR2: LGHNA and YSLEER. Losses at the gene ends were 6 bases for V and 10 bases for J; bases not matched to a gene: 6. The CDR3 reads CASSSGTGESPLHF. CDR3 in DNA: TGCGCCAGCAGTTCCGGGACAGGGGAATCACCCCTCCACTTT.

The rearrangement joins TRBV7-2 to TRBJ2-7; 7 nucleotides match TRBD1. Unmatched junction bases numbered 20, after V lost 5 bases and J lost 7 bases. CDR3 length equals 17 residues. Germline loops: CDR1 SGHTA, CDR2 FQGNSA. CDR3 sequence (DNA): TGTGCCAGCAGCCTAGGGGGCACTGGGGTACTACGTTATGAGCAGTACTTC. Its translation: CASSLGGTGVLRYEQYF. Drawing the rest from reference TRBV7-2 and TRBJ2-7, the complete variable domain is GAGVSQSPSNKVTEKGKDVELRCDPISGHTALYWYRQSLGQGLEFLIYFQGNSAPDKSGLPSDRFSAERTGGSVSTLTIQRTQQEDSAVYLCASSLGGTGVLRYEQYFGPGTRLTVT.

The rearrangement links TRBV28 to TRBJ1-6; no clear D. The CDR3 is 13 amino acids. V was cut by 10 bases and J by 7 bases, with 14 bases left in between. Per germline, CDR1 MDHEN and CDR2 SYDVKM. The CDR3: CANSPSGNSPLHF. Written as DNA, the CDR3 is TGTGCCAACTCACCCTCGGGGAATTCACCCCTCCACTTT.

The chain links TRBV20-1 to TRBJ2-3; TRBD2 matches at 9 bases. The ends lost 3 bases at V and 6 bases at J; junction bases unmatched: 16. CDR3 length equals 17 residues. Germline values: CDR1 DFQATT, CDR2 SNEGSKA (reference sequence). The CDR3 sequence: CSASPMTSGRDMDTQYF. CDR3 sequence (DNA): TGCAGTGCTAGCCCGATGACTAGCGGTCGCGATATGGATACGCAGTATTTT.